This T cell receptor (beta chain) appears in the sequencing data of a study of T-cell memory formation after mild COVID-19. Study-level results: Contracting CD8+ clones were enriched in EMRA, CD4+ mainly in CM and EM. Contracting clones, day 15 to 85, had balanced CD4/CD8, and later expanders favored CD4+. Prior to infection, memory already included some responding clones, suggesting cross-reactive memory joined.

Sample barcodes and UMIs were carried by the TCR alpha and TCR beta cDNA libraries that 5'RACE generated with constant-segment primers. One entry per CDR3 protein, called by TCRdb with MiXCR from the 5' RACE reads. Among more than 350,000 distinct CDR3 sequences listed, roughly 15% were seen once. This clonotype turned up a few times. Its antigen is unknown. The sequenced sample consisted of PBMCs or a T cell subset sorted from them (not recorded which). This clonotype was obtained from a man between 18 and 35 years old who had mild COVID-19 (a few samples of this study predate the infection). Cell type and time point are not known.

Here the CDR3 reads CSASRAGDTIYF. The CDR3 nucleotides read TGCAGTGCTAGTAGGGCAGGGGACACCATATATTTT. The genes are TRBV20-1 and TRBJ1-3; D is perhaps TRBD1 (6 bases). Trimming removed 3 bases at V and 8 bases at J, with 11 bases between. Germline V gene data show CDR1 as DFQATT and CDR2 as SNEGSKA (reference sequence). The CDR3 is 12 amino acids.